This T cell receptor beta chain was captured in a study of siplizumab effects on memory and regulatory T cells. Produced via immunoSEQ multiplex PCR; TCRdb's table is partial and in-frame only. Of 90,000 to 110,000 clones in the sample, approximately 90% were seen once. Germline lookup yields CDR1 MNHEY and CDR2 SVGAGI. V was clipped by 2 bases and J by 7 bases, with 17 bases between them. This CDR3 contains 15 residues. Sequenced sample: Tregs sorted from blood. This TCR came from a human donor in good health. The chain couples TRBV6-5 to TRBJ1-1, with D maybe TRBD1 (5 bases). CDR3 residues: CASSYVRGGAGEAFF. The CDR3 nucleotides read TGTGCCAGCAGTTACGTACGGGGCGGTGCTGGTGAAGCTTTCTTT.